This T cell receptor (beta chain) is drawn from a study of blood T cell repertoires in COVID-19 (dated by TCRdb to about 2020). Background on the whole study: The collaborator samples originated in the United States, Italy and Spain and spanned the acute and convalescent phases of COVID-19. Subjects who had been exposed to COVID-19, were actively infected with it, or had recovered from it provided the deeply sampled blood TCRbeta repertoires that made up the dataset. Where available, HLA class I and class II types were taken from metadata supplied by the sample provider and were not determined by assay-based typing. The samples were drawn from the first 160 participants of the ongoing ImmuneRACE study and from 1,254 subjects provided by 6 global collaborators. The prospective study material was composed of cDNA or gDNA derived from T cells, B-cell-depleted T cells, or PBMCs. Sample metadata almost always included a de-identified subject ID, COVID-19 status, age in years and sex. A freely available public database, intended as a resource for researchers studying the immune response to SARS-CoV-2, is where the repertoires were released. The paper's findings and limits, for the study overall: How much clinical and demographic metadata was included differed by source and by participant, and the metadata was provided uncurated.

Turning to this clone: Its antigen is not yet known. No base-level quality is on record; no much larger clone is a single base apart.

TCRbeta CDR3 regions were amplified from genomic DNA using the immunoSEQ Assay, a bias-controlled multiplex PCR. Processing in the source paper ran as follows. Nucleated cell counts per sample were estimated from amplification of reference gene primers within the assay. To quantify the absolute abundance of each unique TCRbeta CDR3 rearrangement, sequence reads were collapsed and filtered. Productive Simpson clonality was computed per sample as the square root of Simpson's diversity index over productive rearrangements. Held by TCRdb, this immuneACCESS table contains in-frame sequences only and omits some clones. Under half of the omission traces to an unresolved V gene where checked; the cause of the rest is unknown. For V, J and clone size, that table is used; D and trimming come from the DNA. This sample comprises about 130,000 clones, 86% of them detected only once. Around 2.3% of the sample comes from the top ten.

Taken from cysteine to phenylalanine, the CDR3 has 14 residues. Only the CDR3 DNA stays, 42 bases, in frame from base 1. Reading the germline V gene (reference sequence) gives CDR1 SEHNR and CDR2 FQNEAQ. V is shortened by 3 bases, J by 9 bases, and the region joining them spans 14 bases. Enrolling through a virtual design, the prospective study's participants ranged in age from about 18 to 100 years and lived across about two dozen United States geographic areas. In the prospective study, participants were assigned to cohorts based on the clinical history participants reported in a screening survey and a study questionnaire. Recovered participants in ImmuneRACE Cohort 3 were defined as having two consecutive negative NP/OP PCR tests, clearance from a healthcare professional, or resolution of symptoms. Mobile phlebotomists in the prospective study collected whole blood, serum and a nasopharyngeal or oropharyngeal swab from every participant. Participants in the prospective study had the option to provide additional blood draws and questionnaires over a roughly two-month period. Prospective study blood samples were shipped either frozen or at room temperature before DNA extraction.

The sequence was collected from a woman between 45 and 65 years old who had recovered from COVID-19. What was sequenced was PBMCs or T cells enriched from blood (not recorded which). The chain is assembled from TRBV7-9 and TRBJ2-2; TRBD1 is possibly the D segment (6 matching bases). The CDR3 has the sequence CASSLEQGNRELFF. The nucleotide sequence is TGTGCCAGCAGCTTGGAGCAGGGGAACCGGGAGCTGTTTTTT.